This T cell receptor (beta chain) was profiled in a study of human T cells and chemical hapten exposure. In the case of this clonotype: Its matching antigen is unknown.

Study observations and caveats: High-frequency TCRs, those above 1 in 1000, stayed the same after DPC sensitization.

Germline CDR1 and CDR2: MDHEN and SYDVKM. V lost 3 bases and J lost 7, with 9 bases in between. There are 12 residues in the CDR3. In TCRdb, the RACE reads were re-called with MiXCR into one record per CDR3 protein. Of about 120,000 distinct CDR3 sequences in the sample, about 13% were seen once. Time point given: pre-sensitization, week 0. Treatment of the sample: therapeutic diphenylcyclopropenone sensitization with weekly scalp DPC. The specimen comprised whole blood, sampled in connection with sensitization to the hapten diphenylcyclopropenone (DPC). The chain couples TRBV28 to TRBJ1-1, with D tentatively TRBD1 (6 bases). The clonotype was recovered from a woman aged 18-29 years with alopecia areata. Some clones in this sample may be carry-over from other donors' samples. CDR3 residues: CASSFADSEAFF. The CDR3 bases are TGTGCCAGCAGTTTCGCGGACAGTGAAGCTTTCTTT.